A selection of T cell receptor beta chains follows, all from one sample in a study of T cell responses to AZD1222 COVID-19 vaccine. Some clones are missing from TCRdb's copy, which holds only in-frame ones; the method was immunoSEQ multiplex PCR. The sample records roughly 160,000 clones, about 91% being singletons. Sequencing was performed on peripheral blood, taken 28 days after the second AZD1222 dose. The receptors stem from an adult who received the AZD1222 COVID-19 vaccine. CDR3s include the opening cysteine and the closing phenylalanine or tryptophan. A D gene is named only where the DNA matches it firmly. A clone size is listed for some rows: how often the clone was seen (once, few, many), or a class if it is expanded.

CDR3nt: TGTGCCAGCAGCCACAATAATTCACCCCTCCACTTT; CDR3aa: CASSHNNSPLHF; j_gene: TRBJ1-6; abundance: NA; v_gene: TRBV11-2; d_gene: NA
CDR3nt: TGTGCCAGCAGCTTAGATGGGACTGAAGCTTTCTTT; CDR3aa: CASSLDGTEAFF; j_gene: TRBJ1-1; abundance: once; v_gene: TRBV7-9; d_gene: NA
CDR3nt: TGTGCCAGCAGTTTGCGAGGACTAGTCCAAGAGACCCAGTACTTC; CDR3aa: CASSLRGLVQETQYF; j_gene: TRBJ2-5; abundance: NA; v_gene: TRBV28; d_gene: TRBD2
CDR3nt: TGTGCCAGCAGTCCAGGTGCCACTGAAGCTTTCTTT; CDR3aa: CASSPGATEAFF; j_gene: TRBJ1-1; abundance: NA; v_gene: TRBV12-3/TRBV12-4; d_gene: NA
CDR3nt: TGTGCCAGCAGCCCTCTCAAGATGTGGCGTTGGCCTAACTATGGCTACACCTTC; CDR3aa: CASSPLKMWRWPNYGYTF; j_gene: TRBJ1-2; abundance: NA; v_gene: TRBV3-1/TRBV3-2; d_gene: NA
CDR3nt: TGTGCCAGCAGCCAAGCGGGAGGAAGGGGGGCCAACGTCCTGACTTTC; CDR3aa: CASSQAGGRGANVLTF; j_gene: TRBJ2-6; abundance: NA; v_gene: TRBV3-1/TRBV3-2; d_gene: TRBD2
CDR3nt: TGTGCCAGTAGATGGACAGGGCATCAGCCCCAGCATTTT; CDR3aa: CASRWTGHQPQHF; j_gene: TRBJ1-5; abundance: NA; v_gene: TRBV19; d_gene: TRBD1
CDR3nt: TGTGCCAGCAGCTTGGGCCGATCCTACGAGCAGTACTTC; CDR3aa: CASSLGRSYEQYF; j_gene: TRBJ2-7; abundance: NA; v_gene: TRBV7-2; d_gene: NA
CDR3nt: TGTGCCAGCAGTTTATTGGCAGGGGGCCTTAGCACAGATACGCAGTATTTT; CDR3aa: CASSLLAGGLSTDTQYF; j_gene: TRBJ2-3; abundance: NA; v_gene: TRBV27; d_gene: TRBD1
CDR3nt: TGTGCCAGCAGCCAAGCTGGTGGAGCCTTAGTTGGGGAGTACTACTTC; CDR3aa: CASSQAGGALVGEYYF; j_gene: TRBJ2-7; abundance: NA; v_gene: TRBV3-1/TRBV3-2; d_gene: NA
CDR3nt: TGTGCCAGCGGCCCGAGATCGAACACCGGGGAGCTGTTTTTT; CDR3aa: CASGPRSNTGELFF; j_gene: TRBJ2-2; abundance: NA; v_gene: TRBV6-6; d_gene: NA
CDR3nt: TGCGCCAGCAGCTCCCTGACAGGGACCTATGGCTACACCTTC; CDR3aa: CASSSLTGTYGYTF; j_gene: TRBJ1-2; abundance: few; v_gene: TRBV5-1; d_gene: TRBD1
CDR3nt: TGTGCCAGCAGCGGACTACAAGACACAGATACGCAGTATTTT; CDR3aa: CASSGLQDTDTQYF; j_gene: TRBJ2-3; abundance: NA; v_gene: TRBV2; d_gene: NA
CDR3nt: TGCGCCAGCAGCCAGAGTAGCGTAAGCACAGATACGCAGTATTTT; CDR3aa: CASSQSSVSTDTQYF; j_gene: TRBJ2-3; abundance: NA; v_gene: TRBV4-3; d_gene: NA
CDR3nt: TGTGCCAGCTTCGGACAGGGCTCTGGAAACACCATATATTTT; CDR3aa: CASFGQGSGNTIYF; j_gene: TRBJ1-3; abundance: NA; v_gene: TRBV2; d_gene: TRBD1
CDR3nt: TGTGCCAGCTCACCATCTCCGGGACGGCTTAATGAAAAACTGTTTTTT; CDR3aa: CASSPSPGRLNEKLFF; j_gene: TRBJ1-4; abundance: few; v_gene: TRBV18; d_gene: NA
CDR3nt: TGTGCCAGCAGCCACGGGGGTGAGCAGTTCTTC; CDR3aa: CASSHGGEQFF; j_gene: TRBJ2-1; abundance: NA; v_gene: TRBV6-2/TRBV6-3; d_gene: NA
CDR3nt: TGTGCCAGCAGTTCCCTTGGACCTATAGTCTCCTACGAGCAGTACTTC; CDR3aa: CASSSLGPIVSYEQYF; j_gene: TRBJ2-7; abundance: NA; v_gene: TRBV6-2/TRBV6-3; d_gene: NA
CDR3nt: TGTGCCAGCAGTTCCTTTCGGACAGGGGGCGAGACCCAGTACTTC; CDR3aa: CASSSFRTGGETQYF; j_gene: TRBJ2-5; abundance: NA; v_gene: TRBV28; d_gene: TRBD1
CDR3nt: TGCGCCAGCGAGGACAACCCGAACACCGGGGAGCTGTTTTTT; CDR3aa: CASEDNPNTGELFF; j_gene: TRBJ2-2; abundance: NA; v_gene: TRBV5-1; d_gene: NA
CDR3nt: TGTGCCAGCAGTGAAGGGACAGGGGGTTATGGCTACACCTTC; CDR3aa: CASSEGTGGYGYTF; j_gene: TRBJ1-2; abundance: NA; v_gene: TRBV6-1; d_gene: TRBD1
CDR3nt: TGTGCCAGCAGCTCTCAGGATGTTCTGCGAGAGACCCAGTACTTC; CDR3aa: CASSSQDVLRETQYF; j_gene: TRBJ2-5; abundance: NA; v_gene: TRBV3-1/TRBV3-2; d_gene: NA
CDR3nt: TGTGCCAGCAGTGAAGGACAGGGGGCATCTCCTGGGATGAAGTACTTC; CDR3aa: CASSEGQGASPGMKYF; j_gene: TRBJ2-7; abundance: NA; v_gene: TRBV6-1; d_gene: TRBD1
CDR3nt: TGTGCCAGCTTGGGTGGTGGGGACACTGAAGCTTTCTTT; CDR3aa: CASLGGGDTEAFF; j_gene: TRBJ1-1; abundance: NA; v_gene: TRBV6-5; d_gene: NA
CDR3nt: TGTGCCAGCAGTGAATATTTGGCAGATCTTTCACCTAACTATGGCTACACCTTC; CDR3aa: CASSEYLADLSPNYGYTF; j_gene: TRBJ1-2; abundance: NA; v_gene: TRBV6-1; d_gene: NA
CDR3nt: TGCGCCAGCAGCTTACCGGGAAGGAATACGCAGTATTTT; CDR3aa: CASSLPGRNTQYF; j_gene: TRBJ2-3; abundance: NA; v_gene: TRBV5-1; d_gene: NA
CDR3nt: TGTGCCAGCAGCCAAGGGGGGAATGAGCAGTTCTTC; CDR3aa: CASSQGGNEQFF; j_gene: TRBJ2-1; abundance: NA; v_gene: TRBV5-4; d_gene: NA
CDR3nt: TGTGCCAGCAGCCATCCTCGACAGGGTGGAAATTCACCCCTCCACTTT; CDR3aa: CASSHPRQGGNSPLHF; j_gene: TRBJ1-6; abundance: NA; v_gene: TRBV4-2; d_gene: TRBD1
CDR3nt: TGTGCCAGCAGCCCAGGCCAGGGCGTGGGGAACACTGAAGCTTTCTTT; CDR3aa: CASSPGQGVGNTEAFF; j_gene: TRBJ1-1; abundance: NA; v_gene: TRBV7-6; d_gene: NA
CDR3nt: TGTGCCACCCTAGGGATGGCTAATGAAAAACTGTTTTTT; CDR3aa: CATLGMANEKLFF; j_gene: TRBJ1-4; abundance: NA; v_gene: TRBV19; d_gene: NA
CDR3nt: TGTGCCAGCAGCCCTGACAGGGATATTGAGCAGTTCTTC; CDR3aa: CASSPDRDIEQFF; j_gene: TRBJ2-1; abundance: NA; v_gene: TRBV7-9; d_gene: TRBD1
CDR3nt: TGCGCCAGCAGCTTGCCGGGGATTGGTGGCGAGCAGTACTTC; CDR3aa: CASSLPGIGGEQYF; j_gene: TRBJ2-7; abundance: NA; v_gene: TRBV5-1; d_gene: NA
CDR3nt: TGTGCCATCTCGGCAGCCGTTCTTATTTACAATGAGCAGTTCTTC; CDR3aa: CAISAAVLIYNEQFF; j_gene: TRBJ2-1; abundance: NA; v_gene: TRBV10-3; d_gene: NA
CDR3nt: TGTGCCAGCAGTGATGGACAGATATCGAACACTGAAGCTTTCTTT; CDR3aa: CASSDGQISNTEAFF; j_gene: TRBJ1-1; abundance: once; v_gene: TRBV6-1; d_gene: NA
CDR3nt: TGTGCCAGCAGCTTGATTAGTGGGTTGAACAATGAGCAGTTCTTC; CDR3aa: CASSLISGLNNEQFF; j_gene: TRBJ2-1; abundance: NA; v_gene: TRBV5-5; d_gene: NA
CDR3nt: TGTGCCTGGAGTGGGGGACAGTCCGCCGGGGAGCTGTTTTTT; CDR3aa: CAWSGGQSAGELFF; j_gene: TRBJ2-2; abundance: NA; v_gene: TRBV30; d_gene: TRBD1
CDR3nt: TGTGCCAGCAGCCCGAGACAGGGAATTTACGAGCAGTACTTC; CDR3aa: CASSPRQGIYEQYF; j_gene: TRBJ2-7; abundance: NA; v_gene: TRBV3-1/TRBV3-2; d_gene: TRBD1
CDR3nt: TGTGCCAGCTCACAGCAAGGACTAGCGGAGGTTTATGAGCAGTACTTC; CDR3aa: CASSQQGLAEVYEQYF; j_gene: TRBJ2-7; abundance: NA; v_gene: TRBV18; d_gene: TRBD2
CDR3nt: TGTGCCAGCTCACCACATAGCAATCAGCCCCAGCATTTT; CDR3aa: CASSPHSNQPQHF; j_gene: TRBJ1-5; abundance: NA; v_gene: TRBV18; d_gene: NA
CDR3nt: TGCGCCAGCAGCTTGGAGGTGGGAAGGACTGAAGCTTTCTTT; CDR3aa: CASSLEVGRTEAFF; j_gene: TRBJ1-1; abundance: many; v_gene: TRBV5-1; d_gene: NA
CDR3nt: TGTGCCAGCTCACCATGGCAGGGCTACGAGCAGTACTTC; CDR3aa: CASSPWQGYEQYF; j_gene: TRBJ2-7; abundance: NA; v_gene: TRBV18; d_gene: NA
CDR3nt: TGCGCCAGCAGTCAATCGCCGGATGGCTACACCTTC; CDR3aa: CASSQSPDGYTF; j_gene: TRBJ1-2; abundance: once; v_gene: TRBV23-1; d_gene: NA
CDR3nt: TGTGCCACCAGCAGAGTTGGCAATAACTATGGCTACACCTTC; CDR3aa: CATSRVGNNYGYTF; j_gene: TRBJ1-2; abundance: NA; v_gene: TRBV15; d_gene: NA